This TCR beta chain stems from a study of T cell responses to AZD1222 COVID-19 vaccine. The CDR3 has 13 residues. V lost 5 bases and J 3 bases, leaving 10 bases between the germline ends. Germline CDR1 MDHEN, CDR2 SYDVKM. Data came from immunoSEQ multiplex PCR; TCRdb stores just in-frame clones and leaves some out. The sample comprises 45,000 to 65,000 clones, over 80% of which are singletons, and approximately 2.5% rests with the top ten. This clone has only one observation. The rearrangement joins TRBV28 to TRBJ1-2; D unresolved. The TCR was taken from an adult who received the AZD1222 COVID-19 vaccine. The sample here was peripheral blood, taken 28 days after the second AZD1222 dose. The CDR3 is CASSRREHYGYTF. The CDR3 bases are TGTGCCAGCAGTCGACGGGAGCACTATGGCTACACCTTC.